These 28 T cell receptor beta chains were all obtained from the same sample, sequenced in a study of CD8 T cells in Susac syndrome. Reverse transcription of roughly 0.45 to 1 ug RNA was carried out with random hexamers. TCRdb re-called the immunoSEQ multiplex PCR reads through MiXCR, storing one row per CDR3 protein. The sample consists of 200,000 to 300,000 distinct CDR3 sequences, 96% of them appearing once. The sample consisted of CD4+ T cells from PBMCs. The receptor source for this set is a human donor with Susac syndrome.

The chain uses TRBV25-1 and TRBJ2-7; perhaps TRBD1 as D (5 bases). In germline, CDR1 is MGHDK, CDR2 SYGVNS. V lost 3 bases to trimming and J lost 6 bases, with 15 bases between them. The CDR3 contains 14 residues. The CDR3 nucleotides are TGTGCCAGCAGTGATCCGGCAGGGTTGAGCGAGCAGTACTTC. The encoded protein is CASSDPAGLSEQYF.

This clonotype occurred once. This chain connects TRBV28 to TRBJ2-2; tentatively, D is TRBD2 (6 bases). The CDR3 runs 11 residues. Trimming took 2 bases from V and 12 from J, leaving 7 bases between them. Germline V CDR1 and CDR2: MDHEN, SYDVKM. The CDR3 protein is CASSLGRQLFF. CDR3 in DNA: TGTGCCAGCAGTTTAGGGAGGCAGCTGTTTTTT.

The chain has TRBV29-1 and TRBJ2-7, with D uncertain. Germline CDR1 reads SQVTM; CDR2 reads ANQGSEA. V shed 4 bases and J shed 2 bases, with 9 bases lying between them. The CDR3 spans 12 residues. CDR3 amino acids: CSVAGIAYEQYF. CDR3 DNA: TGCAGCGTTGCCGGAATAGCCTACGAGCAGTACTTC.

The V and J genes are TRBV9 and TRBJ2-3; 11 bases are a match to TRBD1. This CDR3 contains 16 residues. In germline, CDR1 is SGDLS, CDR2 YYNGEE. Trimming removed 3 bases from V and 1 base from J; junction bases left unmatched: 4. This CDR3 is CASSAGTGGGTDTQYF. The CDR3 coding sequence is TGTGCCAGCAGCGCCGGGACAGGGGGAGGCACAGATACGCAGTATTTT.

V and J are TRBV5-1 and TRBJ1-1, with D hard to call. This CDR3 has 11 amino acids. Trimming removed 0 bases from V and 10 bases from J, with 7 bases in between. CDR1 and CDR2 (germline): SGHRS, YFSETQ. CDR3 in amino acids: CASSLAGRAFF. CDR3 nucleotides: TGCGCCAGCAGCTTGGCCGGGAGAGCTTTCTTT.

The J gene is TRBJ2-7, the V gene TRBV7-2; a possible D gene is TRBD1 (6 bases). This CDR3 is 19 amino acids long. Germline lookup yields CDR1 SGHTA and CDR2 FQGNSA. V was shortened by 4 bases and J by 4 bases, with 29 bases between the two germline ends. The CDR3 spells CASSWVGRGRRFTGYEQYF. The CDR3 DNA reads as TGTGCCAGCAGCTGGGTTGGCAGGGGCCGCCGCTTCACTGGGTACGAGCAGTACTTC.

This clonotype was seen a few times. The chain joins TRBV27 to TRBJ2-3; TRBD1 might be the D (6 bases). The germline V gene encodes CDR1 MNHEY and CDR2 SMNVEV (reference sequence). CDR3 size: 16 residues. Trimming stripped 3 bases from V and 2 bases from J, with 15 bases between. CDR3 coding DNA: TGTGCCAGCAGTTTGGGTGGGGGCAGCTCCACAGATACGCAGTATTTT. Translated, it gives CASSLGGGSSTDTQYF.

A single count supports this clonotype. The V call is TRBV20-1, the J call TRBJ2-3; 8 bases are shared with TRBD2. There are 13 residues in the CDR3. After removal of 5 bases from V and 5 bases from J, the junction contained 6 bases not matched to a gene. Per germline, CDR1 DFQATT and CDR2 SNEGSKA (reference sequence). The CDR3 DNA follows: TGCAGTGCTCAAGCGGGAGAAATAGATACGCAGTATTTT. Translating gives CSAQAGEIDTQYF.

The chain carries TRBV30 and TRBJ1-2; perhaps TRBD1 as D (5 bases). Trimming removed 5 bases from V and 8 bases from J, with 21 bases in between. In germline, CDR1 is GTSNPN, CDR2 SVGIG (reference sequence). The CDR3 runs 14 residues. In DNA, the CDR3 is TGTGCCTGGGGACCCGTACAAGGGGCGCGGGGCTACACCTTC. Translated, it gives CAWGPVQGARGYTF.

The chain carries TRBV20-1 and TRBJ1-1; D not certain. The germline V gene has CDR1 DFQATT and CDR2 SNEGSKA (reference sequence). The length of the CDR3 is 12 residues. Trimming took off 5 bases at V and 11 bases at J, with 18 bases between the two ends. The CDR3 DNA reads TGCAGTGCTTACCCTGGGTCGATAGGTGCTTTCTTT. Amino acids: CSAYPGSIGAFF.

The gene calls are TRBV11-2 and TRBJ2-4; D is unclear. The CDR3 sequence is 15 residues long. CDR1 SGHAT and CDR2 FQNNGV come from the germline V gene. Trimming took 1 base from V and 9 from J, leaving 16 bases between them. CDR3 DNA: TGTGCCAGCAGCTTAGGGGCCGGCACAAAAGGCATTCAGTACTTC. Protein sequence: CASSLGAGTKGIQYF. Together with reference TRBV11-2 and TRBJ2-4, the CDR3 gives the full variable domain: EAGVAQSPRYKIIEKRQSVAFWCNPISGHATLYWYQQILGQGPKLLIQFQNNGVVDDSQLPKDRFSAERLKGVDSTLKIQPAKLEDSAVYLCASSLGAGTKGIQYFGAGTRLSVL.

The rearrangement uses TRBV6-2 or TRBV6-3 and TRBJ2-6; D could derive from TRBD1 or TRBD2 (7 bases each). The CDR3 consists of 19 residues. V lost 6 bases, J lost 2 bases, and 23 bases lay in between. Germline V gives CDR1 MNHEY, CDR2 SVGEGT. The DNA for the CDR3 is TGTGCCAGCAGATTGCAGGGGGGAGGGCCACGAGCTGGGGCCAACGTCCTGACTTTC. Protein sequence: CASRLQGGGPRAGANVLTF.

The chain is built from TRBV2 and TRBJ1-5, with D possibly being TRBD1 (6 bases). The V and J ends lost 7 bases and 7 bases respectively, with 17 bases between them. CDR3 size: 14 residues. Germline V gene lookup returns CDR1 SNHLY and CDR2 FYNNEI. The CDR3 region is CASIRDTDTQPQHF. The DNA of the CDR3 is TGTGCCAGCATCCGGGACACCGACACGCAGCCCCAGCATTTT.

The chain has TRBV30 and TRBJ1-2; no reliable D call. The CDR3 extends over 16 amino acids. The germline V gene encodes CDR1 GTSNPN and CDR2 SVGIG (reference sequence). Trimming cost V 0 bases and J 6 bases, with 20 bases left between them. As DNA, the CDR3 is TGTGCCTGGAGTGTGAGAGTCTCTGGAAGGTGGGATGGCTACACCTTC. This encodes CAWSVRVSGRWDGYTF.

The CDR3 sequence: CASSSLQGSSYNEQFF. In DNA, the CDR3 is TGTGCCAGCAGCTCGCTACAGGGCAGCTCCTACAATGAGCAGTTCTTC. The chain joins TRBV27 to TRBJ2-1, with TRBD1 as a possible D gene (6 bases). The CDR3 totals 16 residues. V lost 6 bases to trimming and J lost 0 bases, with 15 bases between them. Germline lookup yields CDR1 MNHEY and CDR2 SMNVEV (reference sequence).

As DNA, the CDR3 is TGTGCCAGCAGCTTAAGGGGCGGGAGCGTAGATGAGCAGTTCTTC. It specifies CASSLRGGSVDEQFF. This sequence joins TRBV7-2 and TRBJ2-1; 7 bases fit TRBD2. V shed 2 bases and J 8 bases; nucleotides not matched to a gene: 9. Germline V gives CDR1 SGHTA, CDR2 FQGNSA. The CDR3 has 15 residues.

CDR3 protein: CASRLLRDSQETQYF. The CDR3 region has the DNA TGTGCCAGCAGGCTTTTACGGGACAGTCAAGAGACCCAGTACTTC. The chain carries TRBV2 and TRBJ2-5; TRBD1 matches 7 bases. After removal of 6 bases from V and 2 bases from J, the junction contained 9 bases not matched to a gene. Germline V gene sequence: CDR1 SNHLY, CDR2 FYNNEI. CDR3 length: 15 amino acids.

This chain links TRBV30 with TRBJ1-5; 7 positions agree with TRBD1. After removal of 5 bases from V and 3 bases from J, the junction contained 4 bases not matched to a gene. CDR1 is GTSNPN and CDR2 is SVGIG in the germline V gene (reference sequence). The CDR3 length is 13 residues. The DNA for the CDR3 is TGTGCCTGGGGGACAGTTAACAATCAGCCCCAGCATTTT. Protein sequence: CAWGTVNNQPQHF.

The chain combines TRBV4-1 with TRBJ2-7, with TRBD2 matching over 13 bases. The germline V gene encodes CDR1 MGHRA and CDR2 YSYEKL. The ends lost 1 base at V and 12 bases at J; junction bases unmatched: 3. CDR3 length: 13 residues. The CDR3 protein is CASSQGLAGGRYF. CDR3 DNA: TGCGCCAGCAGCCAAGGACTAGCGGGAGGTCGGTACTTC.

J is TRBJ2-7 and V is TRBV29-1; 8 positions match TRBD2. This CDR3 is built from 15 residues. The trim removed 6 bases at V and 3 bases at J, leaving 13 bases unmatched. Germline loops: CDR1 SQVTM, CDR2 ANQGSEA. The CDR3 loop reads CSVQSTSGSLYEQYF. CDR3 nucleotides: TGCAGCGTGCAGAGTACCAGCGGGAGTCTCTACGAGCAGTACTTC.

The chain is built from TRBV9 and TRBJ2-1; a possible D gene is TRBD2 (5 bases). The V end lost 0 bases, the J end lost 7 bases, and 14 bases lay between the germline ends. The CDR3 spans 15 residues. Germline V gene sequence: CDR1 SGDLS, CDR2 YYNGEE. The CDR3 DNA reads TGTGCCAGCAGCGTAGGAGCGGCCCCGGGGAATGAGCAGTTCTTC. Translated, it gives CASSVGAAPGNEQFF.

The chain links TRBV2 to TRBJ2-7, with D possibly being TRBD1 (6 bases). CDR3 length: 11 residues. Germline V gene lookup returns CDR1 SNHLY and CDR2 FYNNEI. V was shortened by 8 bases and J by 1 base, with 6 bases between the two germline ends. This CDR3 reads CASGTSYEQYF. The CDR3 DNA sequence: TGTGCCAGCGGGACATCCTACGAGCAGTACTTC.

This chain joins TRBV7-8 and TRBJ2-1; 8 bases are a match to TRBD2. CDR1 and CDR2 (germline): SGHVS, FQNEAQ. This CDR3 comprises 14 residues. V shed 3 bases and J 6 bases; nucleotides not matched to a gene: 4. The CDR3 is CASSFKRETNEQFF. In DNA, the CDR3 is TGTGCCAGCAGCTTTAAGCGGGAGACCAATGAGCAGTTCTTC. The complete variable domain, with remaining parts taken from reference TRBV7-8 and TRBJ2-1, reads GAGVSQSPRYKVAKRGQDVALRCDPISGHVSLFWYQQALGQGPEFLTYFQNEAQLDKSGLPSDRFFAERPEGSVSTLKIQRTQQEDSAVYLCASSFKRETNEQFFGPGTRLTVL.

The rearrangement joins TRBV4-1 to TRBJ1-2; D is uncertain. CDR1 MGHRA and CDR2 YSYEKL come from the germline V gene. V lost 1 base, J lost 4 bases, and 7 bases lay in between. This CDR3 comprises 13 residues. CDR3 in amino acids: CASSQVNSYGYTF. CDR3 nucleotides: TGCGCCAGCAGCCAAGTGAACAGCTATGGCTACACCTTC.

The chain uses TRBV29-1 and TRBJ2-5; no definite D call. This CDR3 contains 13 residues. V was clipped by 3 bases and J by 6 bases, with 14 bases between them. The germline CDR1 and CDR2 sequences are SQVTM and ANQGSEA. The CDR3 DNA follows: TGCAGCGTTGATATTCGGCGGATGCAGACCCAGTACTTC. It codes for CSVDIRRMQTQYF.

The V call is TRBV11-2, the J call TRBJ2-5, with 8 bases aligning to TRBD1. This CDR3 is 14 amino acids long. The junction had 2 bases not matched to a gene; V was cut back by 3 bases and J by 2 bases. Germline values: CDR1 SGHAT, CDR2 FQNNGV. CDR3 bases: TGTGCCAGCAGCTTGGGACAGGAGCAAGAGACCCAGTACTTC. Its protein is CASSLGQEQETQYF.

The rearrangement links TRBV2 to TRBJ2-5; 7 nucleotides agree with TRBD1. In germline, CDR1 is SNHLY, CDR2 FYNNEI. J gave up 1 base and V 9 bases, and 8 bases lay outside the gene matches. The CDR3 runs 14 residues. The CDR3 is CARKVGQPQETQYF. The DNA for the CDR3 is TGTGCCAGGAAGGTGGGACAGCCCCAAGAGACCCAGTACTTC.

The chain couples TRBV27 to TRBJ1-2; D remains ambiguous. Germline lookup yields CDR1 MNHEY and CDR2 SMNVEV (reference sequence). The germline V and J ends were trimmed by 4 bases and 3 bases, with 15 bases remaining between them. This CDR3 has 15 amino acids. In nucleotides, the CDR3 is TGTGCCAGCAGTTCTAAAACCGGGAGAGACTATGGCTACACCTTC. Translated: CASSSKTGRDYGYTF.